These 2 T cell receptor beta chains were all obtained from the same sample, sequenced in a study of blood T cells in healthy people across ages. It was with a sample-barcoded 5' primer and a J-beta primer mix that a second PCR of roughly 6 to 12 cycles was run. MiXCR, run by TCRdb on the 5' RACE reads, gives a single entry per CDR3 protein. The sample yields more than 750,000 distinct CDR3 sequences, almost 30% seen once. This sample also belongs to another study, concerning T cells of mothers and their children.

The source material was blood. All receptors derive from a woman between 40 and 50 years old in good health.

The table lists this clonotype with a few counts. The chain recombines TRBV29-1 with TRBJ2-7; 9 bases align to TRBD1. Germline assignment: CDR1 SQVTM and CDR2 ANQGSEA. With V trimmed by 7 bases and J by 6 bases, 13 bases remained unmatched. CDR3 length equals 14 residues. In nucleotides, the CDR3 is TGCAGCGCTATACCTACCGGGACAGGGACCGAGCAGTACTTC. It is translated as CSAIPTGTGTEQYF.

Comment on this clonotype: This sequence may be a read error, since a much larger clone differs from it by one base. V is TRBV14 and J is TRBJ2-5, with 11 bases fitting TRBD2. Germline V gene lookup returns CDR1 SGHDN and CDR2 FVKESK. V lost 6 bases, J lost 5 bases, and 11 bases stayed unmatched. The CDR3 has 16 amino acids. Here the CDR3 DNA reads TGTGCCAGCAGTATAAAGACTAGCGGGACACATGAGACCCAGTACTTC. Residues: CASSIKTSGTHETQYF.